This passage covers 2 T cell receptor beta chains from one sample sequenced in a study of response to subunit inactivated influenza vaccine. TCRdb re-analysed the RT-PCR reads in MiXCR, keeping a single row per CDR3 protein. Among 710,000 or so distinct CDR3 sequences listed, roughly 14% were seen once. Specimen: PBMCs from blood, collected approximately 13 days after vaccination. These receptor sequences come from a middle-aged man who received an inactivated influenza vaccine.

CDR3 sequence: CASSPGTYNQPQHF. Here the CDR3 DNA reads TGTGCCAGCAGCCCCGGGACGTACAATCAGCCCCAGCATTTT. This chain links TRBV5-5 with TRBJ1-5; D might be TRBD1 (5 bases). Per the germline V gene, CDR1 is SGHKS and CDR2 is YYEKEE (reference sequence). The CDR3 totals 14 residues. The V end was cut by 4 bases, the J end by 3 bases, with 11 bases between.

The chain couples TRBV15 to TRBJ2-3, with D perhaps TRBD1 or TRBD2 (6 bases each). The germline CDR1 and CDR2 sequences are LNHNV and YYDKDF (reference sequence). Trimming removed 3 bases at V and 6 bases at J, with 16 bases between. The CDR3 runs 15 residues. The CDR3 bases are TGTGCCACCAGCAGGGGGGGCTCAAATTGGGATACGCAGTATTTT. Translated: CATSRGGSNWDTQYF. The full variable domain, its missing parts supplied by reference TRBV15 and TRBJ2-3, is DAMVIQNPRYQVTQFGKPVTLSCSQTLNHNVMYWYQQKSSQAPKLLFHYYDKDFNNEADTPDNFQSRRPNTSFCFLDIRSPGLGDTAMYLCATSRGGSNWDTQYFGPGTRLTVL.